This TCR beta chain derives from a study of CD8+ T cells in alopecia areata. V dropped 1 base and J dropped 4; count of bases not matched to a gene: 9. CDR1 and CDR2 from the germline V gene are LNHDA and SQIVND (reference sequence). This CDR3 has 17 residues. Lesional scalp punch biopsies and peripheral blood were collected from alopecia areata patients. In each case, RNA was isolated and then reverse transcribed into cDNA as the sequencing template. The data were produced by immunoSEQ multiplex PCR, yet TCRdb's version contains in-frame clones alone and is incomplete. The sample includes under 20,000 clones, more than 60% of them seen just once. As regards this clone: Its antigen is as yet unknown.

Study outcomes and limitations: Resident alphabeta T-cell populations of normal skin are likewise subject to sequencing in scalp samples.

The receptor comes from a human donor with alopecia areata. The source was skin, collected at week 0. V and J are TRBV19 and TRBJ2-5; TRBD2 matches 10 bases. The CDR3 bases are TGTGCCAGTAGTATAGGGAGCGGGGGGGCCTTGCCAGAGACCCAGTACTTC. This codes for CASSIGSGGALPETQYF. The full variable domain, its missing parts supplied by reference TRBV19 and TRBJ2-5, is DGGITQSPKYLFRKEGQNVTLSCEQNLNHDAMYWYRQDPGQGLRLIYYSQIVNDFQKGDIAEGYSVSREKKESFPLTVTSAQKNPTAFYLCASSIGSGGALPETQYFGPGTRLLVL.